Listed here is a single T cell receptor beta chain. Its antigen is unidentified. The CDR3 covers 17 residues. V trimming: 1 base; J trimming: 5 bases; junction bases outside the gene matches: 3. Germline V gene lookup returns CDR1 SGHNT and CDR2 YENEEA. These data are taken from a study of OX40 agonist ivuxolimab in advanced cancers. Study at large: Three patients, one with hepatocellular carcinoma and two with cutaneous melanoma, achieved partial responses. Overall study findings and caveats: At 0.1 to 3.0 mg/kg, clonal expansion of CD4+ and CD8+ blood T cells had occurred by week 6.

Clones were sequenced by immunoSEQ multiplex PCR, and TCRdb holds only the in-frame ones, with some missing. The table lists some 40,000 clones, about 93% of them singletons, with around 20% in the top ten. This specimen was CD4+ or CD8+ T cells sorted from blood, taken in a trial of the OX40 agonist ivuxolimab. The rearrangement links TRBV11-3 to TRBJ2-2; TRBD2 agrees at 14 bases. This TCR derives from an adult with an advanced solid tumor such as melanoma, head and neck, liver or kidney cancer. CDR3 amino acids: CASSLAGLAGDTGELFF. CDR3 coding DNA: TGTGCCAGCAGCTTAGCGGGACTAGCGGGAGATACCGGGGAGCTGTTTTTT.